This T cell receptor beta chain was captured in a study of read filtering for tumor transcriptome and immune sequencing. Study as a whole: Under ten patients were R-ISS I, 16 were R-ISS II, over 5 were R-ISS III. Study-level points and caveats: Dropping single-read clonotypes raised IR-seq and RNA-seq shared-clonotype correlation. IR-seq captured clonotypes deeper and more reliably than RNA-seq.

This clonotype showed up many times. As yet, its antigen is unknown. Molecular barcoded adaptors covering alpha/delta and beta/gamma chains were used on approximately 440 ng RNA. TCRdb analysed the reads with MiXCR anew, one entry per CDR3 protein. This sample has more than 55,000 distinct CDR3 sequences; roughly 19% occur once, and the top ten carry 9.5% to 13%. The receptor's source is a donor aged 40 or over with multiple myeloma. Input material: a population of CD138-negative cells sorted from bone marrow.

CDR3 sequence (DNA): TGCAGTGCTAGCCCCAAAGAGACCCAGTACTTC. It yields the protein CSASPKETQYF. The J gene is TRBJ2-5, the V gene TRBV20-1; D uncertain. Per germline, CDR1 DFQATT and CDR2 SNEGSKA (reference sequence). This CDR3 region has 11 residues. V lost 3 bases, J lost 3 bases, and 5 bases lay in between.